This T cell receptor beta chain was identified during a study of regulatory T cells in long-lasting Graves disease (dated by TCRdb to the early 2020s). With respect to the entire study: Newly diagnosed Graves' disease patients had taken antithyroid drugs for less than 3 months. The study was registered as a clinical trial and conducted in China. A total of roughly 35 samples underwent TCR sequencing, from around 13 patients with persistent Graves' disease and 20 or so patients with newly diagnosed Graves' disease. This study used TCR sequencing and RNA sequencing of peripheral blood to compare persistent Graves' disease patients against newly diagnosed Graves' disease patients.

The time point label of this sample denotes: newly diagnosed GD, antithyroid drugs for less than 3 months. RNA was extracted from PBMCs in TRIzol for both TCR sequencing and RNA sequencing. Graves' disease was diagnosed according to American Thyroid Association guidelines. Patients for the study were recruited at an endocrinology department in Xi'an, China. Each patient gave approximately 8.8 milliliters of peripheral blood, collected in an EDTA anticoagulant tube. Ficoll Paque Plus density gradient separation was used to isolate PBMCs, and no further T cell sorting was performed. An Agilent 2100 Bioanalyzer and agarose gel were used to check RNA quality, and a NanoDrop 2000 was used to measure RNA concentration. Spanning cysteine to phenylalanine, the CDR3 consists of 13 amino acids. The read is trimmed to its CDR3 DNA, 39 bases read in frame from base 1. V is cut by 3 bases and J by 9 bases, and the space between the germline ends is 12 bases. Per the germline V gene, SGHTA is the CDR1 and FQGNSA is the CDR2.

Library method: multiplex PCR. Sequencing instrument: Illumina HiSeq 4000. iRepertoire HTBI primers and Arm-PCR amplification of CDR3 regions were used to construct TCR beta libraries. Before sequencing, the PCR products went through gel purification. The original methods were these. Gene usage analysis of CDR3 amino acid clonotypes relied on the roughly 60 TRBV and 13 to 15 TRBJ segments identified across samples. COPE and FqMerger were used to merge the filtered high-quality paired reads into contigs. Contigs were aligned with BLAST to IMGT TRBV, TRBD and TRBJ reference genes, and CDR3 was defined per IMGT. Any clonotype with a frequency above 0.1% was classified as a highly expanded clone. Repertoire diversity was measured by Shannon entropy, and V-J evenness by the Gini coefficient. A clonotype was considered public if more than one individual shared it. The raw public reads went through TCRdb reprocessing: fastp at Q25, MiXCR clone calling, in-frame beta chains kept. Identical CDR3 protein sequences are pooled into one entry, listed with their most common genes and DNA. In this record, the V and J calls reflect TCRdb's handling and not the investigators' own analysis. A total of about 440,000 distinct CDR3 sequences appear in this sample, 16% of them only once. The ten largest clonotypes hold around 10% of the sample.

In this sample, this clonotype turned up many times. Its antigen is not yet known. The input lacks base qualities; no much larger clone sits a single base away. Study-wide conclusions, independent of this receptor: Persistent patients shared more public clonotypes among themselves (under 3,000) than newly diagnosed patients did (over 900). Preferential use of TRBV28, TRBJ1-2 and TRBJ2-5 was observed in persistent disease, whereas TRBV20-1 and TRBJ2-1 were favored in newly diagnosed disease. The authors noted that the small sample size was a limitation that may lower accuracy. The study examined only peripheral blood because the primary lesion, thyroid tissue, could not be accessed. Lower TCR Shannon entropy and fewer highly expanded clones were observed in persistent Graves' disease patients than in newly diagnosed patients, which suggested clonal expansion. Sequencing and analysis were restricted to the TCR beta chain.

The same sample was also used in a study of T cells in Graves' hyperthyroidism and ophthalmopathy. That second report states: Stable Graves' hyperthyroidism was defined as the absence of progression to ophthalmopathy over 18 months of follow-up. Hyperthyroidism patients were newly diagnosed, with disease duration under 2 months, and aged 18 to 65 years. Patients with uncontrolled infections, other autoimmune diseases, pregnancy or lactation were excluded. Diagnoses were based on clinical symptoms, serum thyroxine and TRAb, thyroid ultrasound and orbital computed tomography. A first-round RT-PCR of the TCR CDR3 used the HTBI primer set with the Qiagen OneStep RT-PCR kit. Blood samples also contained most of the expanded thyroid clonotypes (frequency above 0.001), which suggests that blood repertoires may reflect thyroid immune responses. A 13 V-J signature model separated ophthalmopathy from stable hyperthyroidism, with just over 85% sensitivity and 81.08% specificity in cross-validation and 80%/75% in testing. In validation, the model predicted progression to ophthalmopathy a median of about 6.8 months before onset, with about 64% sensitivity and 72.22% specificity. A discovery cohort of about a hundred patients, 43 with Graves' ophthalmopathy and 55 to 60 with stable Graves' hyperthyroidism, was used to find distinguishing TCR V-J signatures. An independent validation cohort of fewer than 20 hyperthyroidism patients and 17 patients who later progressed to ophthalmopathy tested prospective prediction of ophthalmopathy. For training and testing, the roughly 97 patients in the discovery cohort were randomly divided in a 7:3 ratio. Thyroid tissue and blood T-cell repertoires from more than 5 Graves' hyperthyroidism patients were also compared in the study. After sampling, hyperthyroidism patients received methimazole starting at 30 mg daily, and ophthalmopathy patients received high-dose intravenous methylprednisolone. A second multiplex PCR round built the libraries, followed by size selection and purification. Paired-end sequencing of the libraries was performed with 100 bp reads on an Illumina HiSeq2000. SOAPnuke was used to process the raw data, removing reads that contained adapters or uncalled bases, had a mean Phred below 15, or lacked an exact match to the constant primer or identifier. High-quality paired reads were merged using COPE v1.2.5, and each unique nucleotide sequence was defined as a clonotype. Clonotypes were aligned to IMGT TRBV, TRBD and TRBJ reference segments using MiTCR v1.1. Analysis was restricted to V-J combinations with a frequency above 0.0001, which covered about 99% of repertoires. The TCS score was defined as F50 (clonal expansion) divided by E x V (chaos), with BLOSUM62-based TCRdist calculated between CDR3 peptides within each V-J. Welch's t-statistics and random forest reduced fewer than 600 V-J features to around 14, which were used in a naive Bayes classifier (R e1071). Sample size was not statistically predetermined, and blinding of investigators to group allocation was not performed. The paper describes TCR Vbeta CDR3 sequencing of 135 peripheral blood samples, made up of under 50 ophthalmopathy patients, more than 70 hyperthyroidism patients and 17 progressor patients.

The sequenced sample was peripheral blood mononuclear cells (PBMCs), obtained at new diagnosis, from a patient treated with antithyroid drugs. This clonotype was sampled from a woman aged 25 to 39 with Graves disease. Donor details come from another sample of the same person, matched by shared clones. The sequence is built from TRBV7-2 and TRBJ2-1, and perhaps TRBD2 as D gene, on 6 matching bases. CDR3 loop: CASSLTTSAEQFF. In nucleotide form, the sequence is TGTGCCAGCAGCTTGACGACTAGTGCTGAGCAGTTCTTC.